This T cell receptor (beta chain) stems from a study of blood T cell repertoires in COVID-19. The CDR3 runs to 15 residues. The J segment lost 8 bases and the V segment lost 2 bases, leaving 10 bases of the junction unmatched. The germline gives CDR1 KGHDR, CDR2 SFDVKD. This clone was observed a single time. Method: immunoSEQ multiplex PCR; TCRdb's copy keeps in-frame clones and lacks some. The sample lists approximately 290,000 clones; 75% to 95% were seen once. The J gene is TRBJ1-2, the V gene TRBV24-1; 7 nucleotides align to TRBD1. The TCR comes from a woman aged 25 to 39 who had recovered from COVID-19. Sequenced: PBMCs or T cells enriched from blood (not recorded which). CDR3 nucleotides: TGTGCCACCAGTGATTCCCTCGACAGGGTGAGGGGCTACACCTTC. Translation: CATSDSLDRVRGYTF.